A selection of T cell receptor beta chains follows, all from one sample in a study of T cells in Graves' hyperthyroidism and ophthalmopathy. TCRdb processed the multiplex PCR reads anew with MiXCR; each CDR3 protein has one entry. This sample has 600,000 to 650,000 distinct CDR3 sequences; around 20% occur once, and the top ten carry roughly a third. The sample was blood. The receptor set was obtained from a man aged 30-40 years with Graves' ophthalmopathy. The CDR3 runs from the conserved cysteine through the conserved F or W. The order of the fields is CDR3 length, D gene, J gene, V gene, clone size, CDR3 DNA, CDR3 protein. A D gene is named only where the DNA matches it firmly. Expanded clones get a size class; other rows say once, few or many, or leave the size out.

length: 12; D: TRBD1; J: TRBJ1-2; V: TRBV7-9; size: few; DNA: TGTGCTTTGGGACAGACAAACTATGGCTACACCTTC; CDR3: CALGQTNYGYTF
length: 14; D: TRBD2; J: TRBJ2-1; V: TRBV20-1; size: few; DNA: TGCAGTGCTAGAGGGAGCGGGAGGTTAAATGAGCAGTTCTTC; CDR3: CSARGSGRLNEQFF
length: 14; D: TRBD1; J: TRBJ2-7; V: TRBV11-2; size: many; DNA: TGTGCCAGCAGCTCACACAGGGGGCCCTACGAGCAGTACTTC; CDR3: CASSSHRGPYEQYF
length: 20; D: TRBD2; J: TRBJ2-1; V: TRBV6-2/TRBV6-3; size: few; DNA: TGTGCCAGCAGTTTCCCGGAGGTCTGGGGGGAGCGGGAGGGTTTGGATGAGCAGTTCTTC; CDR3: CASSFPEVWGEREGLDEQFF
length: 14; D: TRBD2; J: TRBJ2-7; V: TRBV11-2; size: NA; DNA: TGTGCCAGCAGTTCGCAGGGAGGGTGGTACGAGCAGTACTTC; CDR3: CASSSQGGWYEQYF
length: 13; D: NA; J: TRBJ2-7; V: TRBV6-2/TRBV6-3; size: many; DNA: TGTGCCAGCAGTTACTCGACAGGATACGAGCAGTACTTC; CDR3: CASSYSTGYEQYF
length: 13; D: NA; J: TRBJ2-2; V: TRBV6-2/TRBV6-3; size: NA; DNA: TGTGCCAGCAGCGGGTGGAACACCGGGGAGCTGTTTTTT; CDR3: CASSGWNTGELFF
length: 14; D: NA; J: TRBJ2-1; V: TRBV13; size: NA; DNA: TGTGCCAGCAGTTACACGATCGGGGGAGATGAGCAGTTCTTC; CDR3: CASSYTIGGDEQFF
length: 14; D: TRBD1; J: TRBJ2-1; V: TRBV20-1; size: few; DNA: TGCAGTGCTAGGGCTGGGACAGGGAGGAATGAGCAGTTCTTC; CDR3: CSARAGTGRNEQFF
length: 14; D: TRBD2; J: TRBJ2-1; V: TRBV20-1; size: NA; DNA: TGCAGTGCTAGAACTAGCGCTAAGGACAATGAGCAGTTCTTC; CDR3: CSARTSAKDNEQFF
length: 12; D: NA; J: TRBJ2-1; V: TRBV2; size: few; DNA: TGTGCCAGCAGTGGTACCGTAGGGGAGCAGTTCTTC; CDR3: CASSGTVGEQFF
length: 15; D: NA; J: TRBJ1-5; V: TRBV29-1; size: NA; DNA: TGCAGCGTGGGGGACGGGTCACTTAGCAATCAGCCCCAGCATTTT; CDR3: CSVGDGSLSNQPQHF
length: 13; D: NA; J: TRBJ2-7; V: TRBV3-1; size: NA; DNA: TGTGCCAGCAGCCATCTGTCCAGGGACGAGCAGTACTTC; CDR3: CASSHLSRDEQYF